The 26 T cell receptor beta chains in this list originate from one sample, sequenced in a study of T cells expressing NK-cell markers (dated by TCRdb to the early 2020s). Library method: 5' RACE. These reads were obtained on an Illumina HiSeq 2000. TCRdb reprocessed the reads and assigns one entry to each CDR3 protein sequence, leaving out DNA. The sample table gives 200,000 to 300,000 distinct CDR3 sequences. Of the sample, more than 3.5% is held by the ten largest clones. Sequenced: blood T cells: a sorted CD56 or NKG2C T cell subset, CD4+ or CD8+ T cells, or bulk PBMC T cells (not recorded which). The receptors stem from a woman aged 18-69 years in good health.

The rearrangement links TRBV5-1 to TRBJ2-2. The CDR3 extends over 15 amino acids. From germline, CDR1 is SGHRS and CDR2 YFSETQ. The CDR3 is CASSQNTGFTGELFF.

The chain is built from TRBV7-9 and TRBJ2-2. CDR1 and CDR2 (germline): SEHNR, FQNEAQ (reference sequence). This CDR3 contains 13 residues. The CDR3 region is CASSLWFTGELFF.

The CDR3 loop reads CSGPRTSPTDTQYF. This rearrangement joins TRBV20-1 to TRBJ2-3; absent DNA, TCRdb's TRBD2 call cannot be checked. The CDR3 runs 14 residues. Germline values: CDR1 DFQATT, CDR2 SNEGSKA (reference sequence).

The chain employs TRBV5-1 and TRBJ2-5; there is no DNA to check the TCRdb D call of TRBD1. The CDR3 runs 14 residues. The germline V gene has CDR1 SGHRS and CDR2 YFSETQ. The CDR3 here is CASMAGWIQETQYF.

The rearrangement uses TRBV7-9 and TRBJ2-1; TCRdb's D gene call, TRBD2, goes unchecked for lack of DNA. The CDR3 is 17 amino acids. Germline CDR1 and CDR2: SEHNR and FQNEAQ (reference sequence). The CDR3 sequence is CASSPRGGVKTYNEQFF.

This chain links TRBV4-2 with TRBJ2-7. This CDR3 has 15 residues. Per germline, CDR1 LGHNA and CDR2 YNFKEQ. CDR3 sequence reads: CASSQELAQNHEQYF.

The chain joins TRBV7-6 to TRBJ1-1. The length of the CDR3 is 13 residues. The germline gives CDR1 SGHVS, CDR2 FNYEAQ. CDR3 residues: CASSLRVSTEAFF.

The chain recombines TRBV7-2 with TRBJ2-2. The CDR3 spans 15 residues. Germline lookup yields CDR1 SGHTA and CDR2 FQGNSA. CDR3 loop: CASSRSGANTGELFF.

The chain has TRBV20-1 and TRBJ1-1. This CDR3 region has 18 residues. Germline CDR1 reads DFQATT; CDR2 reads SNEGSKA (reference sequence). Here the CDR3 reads CSAPLLPGLRTANTEAFF.

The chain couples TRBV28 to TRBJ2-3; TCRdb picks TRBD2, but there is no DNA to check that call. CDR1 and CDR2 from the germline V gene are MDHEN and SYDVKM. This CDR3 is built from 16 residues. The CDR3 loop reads CASSLLAGYPRDTQYF.

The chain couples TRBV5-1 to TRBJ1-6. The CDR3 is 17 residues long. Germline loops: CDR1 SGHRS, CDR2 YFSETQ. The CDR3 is CASSLDRVFSDNSPLHF.

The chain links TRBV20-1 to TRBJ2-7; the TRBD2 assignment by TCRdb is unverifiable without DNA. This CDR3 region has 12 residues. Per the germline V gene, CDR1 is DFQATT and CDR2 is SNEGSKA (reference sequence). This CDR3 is CSASGRIYEQYF.

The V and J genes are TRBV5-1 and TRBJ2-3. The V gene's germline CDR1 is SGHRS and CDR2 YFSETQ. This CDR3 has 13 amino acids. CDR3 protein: CASSLDVTDTQYF.

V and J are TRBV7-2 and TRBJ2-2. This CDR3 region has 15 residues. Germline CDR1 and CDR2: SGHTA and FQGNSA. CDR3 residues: CASSLGGTDTGELFF.

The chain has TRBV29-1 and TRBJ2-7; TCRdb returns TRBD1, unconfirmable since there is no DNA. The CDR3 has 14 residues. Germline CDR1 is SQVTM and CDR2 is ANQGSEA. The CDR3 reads CSVGVGRSTYEQYF.

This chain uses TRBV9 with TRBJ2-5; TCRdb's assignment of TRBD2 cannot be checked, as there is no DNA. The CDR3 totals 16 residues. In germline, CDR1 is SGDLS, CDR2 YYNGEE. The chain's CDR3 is CASSGALGTRQETQYF.

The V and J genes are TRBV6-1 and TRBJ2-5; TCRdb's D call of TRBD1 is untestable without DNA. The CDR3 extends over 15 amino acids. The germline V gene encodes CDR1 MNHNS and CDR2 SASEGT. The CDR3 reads CASSPGTGGRETQYF.

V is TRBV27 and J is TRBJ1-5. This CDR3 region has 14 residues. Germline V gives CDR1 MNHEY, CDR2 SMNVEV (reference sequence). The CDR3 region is CASSLRVGNQPQHF.

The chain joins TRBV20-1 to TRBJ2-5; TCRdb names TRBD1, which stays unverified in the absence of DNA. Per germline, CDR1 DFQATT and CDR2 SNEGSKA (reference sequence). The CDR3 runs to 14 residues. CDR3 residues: CSAPLPGGPETQYF.

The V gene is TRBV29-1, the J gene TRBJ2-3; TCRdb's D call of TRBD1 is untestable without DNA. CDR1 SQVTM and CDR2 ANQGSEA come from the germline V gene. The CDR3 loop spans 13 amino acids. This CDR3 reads CSVENVGTVTQYF.

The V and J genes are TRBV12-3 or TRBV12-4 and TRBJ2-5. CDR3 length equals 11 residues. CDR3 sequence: CASSIRETQYF.

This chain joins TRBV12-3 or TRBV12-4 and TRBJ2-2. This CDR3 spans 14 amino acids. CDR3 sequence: CASSFMQNTGELFF.

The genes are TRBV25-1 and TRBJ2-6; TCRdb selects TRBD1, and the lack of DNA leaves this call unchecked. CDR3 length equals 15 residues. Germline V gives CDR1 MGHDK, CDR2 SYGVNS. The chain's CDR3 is CASSEAGAGANVLTF.

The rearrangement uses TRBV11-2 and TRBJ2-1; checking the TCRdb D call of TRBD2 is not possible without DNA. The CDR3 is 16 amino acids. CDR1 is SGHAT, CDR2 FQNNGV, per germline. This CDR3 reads CASSLGLAGGYNEQFF.

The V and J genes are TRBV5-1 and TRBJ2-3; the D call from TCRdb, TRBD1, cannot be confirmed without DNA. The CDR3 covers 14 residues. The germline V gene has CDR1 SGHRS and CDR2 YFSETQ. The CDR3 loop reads CASRTGTGGDTQYF.

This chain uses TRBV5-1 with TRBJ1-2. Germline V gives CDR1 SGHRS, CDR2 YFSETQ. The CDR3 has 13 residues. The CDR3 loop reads CASSLGGSYGYTF.